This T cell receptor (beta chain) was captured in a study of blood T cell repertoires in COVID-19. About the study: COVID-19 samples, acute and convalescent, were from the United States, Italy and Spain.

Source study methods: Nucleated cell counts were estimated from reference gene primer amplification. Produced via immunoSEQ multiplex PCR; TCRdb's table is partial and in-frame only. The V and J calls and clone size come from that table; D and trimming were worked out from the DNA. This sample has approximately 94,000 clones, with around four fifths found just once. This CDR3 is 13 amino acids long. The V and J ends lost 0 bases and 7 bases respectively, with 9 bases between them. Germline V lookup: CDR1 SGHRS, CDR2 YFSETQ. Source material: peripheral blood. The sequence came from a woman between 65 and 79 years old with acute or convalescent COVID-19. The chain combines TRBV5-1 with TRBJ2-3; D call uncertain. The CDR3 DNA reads TGCGCCAGCAGCTTGGTACCCCAGAATACGCAGTATTTT. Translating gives CASSLVPQNTQYF.